Listed here are 26 T cell receptor beta chains from one sample, sequenced in a study of T cell responses to AZD1222 COVID-19 vaccine. Data came from immunoSEQ multiplex PCR; TCRdb stores just in-frame clones and leaves some out. The sample records approximately 170,000 clones, 94% being singletons. Sample: peripheral blood, taken 28 days after the second AZD1222 dose. These receptors all come from an adult who received the AZD1222 COVID-19 vaccine.

V gene TRBV2 combines with J gene TRBJ1-6, with a possible D match to TRBD1 (6 bases). The CDR3 is 16 amino acids. Germline V lookup: CDR1 SNHLY, CDR2 FYNNEI. V shed 5 bases and J shed 0 bases, with 11 bases lying between them. The CDR3 bases are TGTGCCAGCAGTTTTACGGACAGCTCCTATAATTCACCCCTCCACTTT. It specifies CASSFTDSSYNSPLHF.

This chain uses TRBV19 with TRBJ1-2; 9 bases are shared with TRBD1. With 1 base clipped from V and 7 bases from J, the junction kept 7 bases outside the gene matches. In germline, CDR1 is LNHDA, CDR2 SQIVND (reference sequence). CDR3 length: 15 residues. Here the CDR3 DNA reads TGTGCCAGTAGTATAGTTTCCACAGGGGGCACTGGCTACACCTTC. Its translation: CASSIVSTGGTGYTF.

This chain joins TRBV3-1 (or the pseudogene TRBV3-2) and TRBJ2-1; 7 nucleotides match TRBD1. Germline V lookup: CDR1 LGHDT, CDR2 YNNKEL (reference sequence). The CDR3 is made up of 14 amino acids. The ends lost 2 bases at V and 6 bases at J; junction bases unmatched: 4. CDR3 DNA sequence: TGTGCCAGCAGCCAAATGACAGGGTCCAATGAGCAGTTCTTC. Translating gives CASSQMTGSNEQFF.

The CDR3 sequence is CASSFSVGGYTF. In DNA form, the CDR3 reads TGTGCCAGCAGCTTCTCTGTGGGGGGCTACACCTTC. The V gene is TRBV13, the J gene TRBJ1-2; D gene uncertain. Between the trimmed V and J ends, which lost 3 bases and 8 bases, there was a span of 10 bases. The CDR3 consists of 12 residues. CDR1 PRHDT and CDR2 FYEKMQ come from the germline V gene (reference sequence).

The chain employs TRBV2 and TRBJ1-1, with D possibly TRBD1 on 6 matching bases. CDR1 and CDR2 from the germline V gene are SNHLY and FYNNEI. This CDR3 spans 11 amino acids. V was pared by 4 bases and J by 8 bases, with 8 bases between. CDR3: CASSVQGEAFF. Here the CDR3 DNA reads TGTGCCAGCAGTGTGCAGGGGGAAGCTTTCTTT.

V is TRBV28 and J is TRBJ2-6; weak D call: TRBD2 (5 bases). CDR3 size: 18 residues. CDR1 is MDHEN and CDR2 is SYDVKM in the germline V gene. The V and J ends lost 5 bases and 2 bases respectively, with 19 bases between them. CDR3 sequence reads: CASSTPGVRLPGANVLTF. The DNA of the CDR3 is TGTGCCAGCAGTACCCCCGGAGTCCGACTACCTGGGGCCAACGTCCTGACTTTC.

V is TRBV4-1 and J is TRBJ2-2; 10 nucleotides align to TRBD2. Germline lookup yields CDR1 MGHRA and CDR2 YSYEKL. The CDR3 is made up of 17 amino acids. After removal of 4 bases from V and 6 bases from J, the junction contained 11 bases not matched to a gene. This CDR3 reads CASSPGLAVLLAGELFF. In DNA form, the CDR3 reads TGCGCCAGCAGCCCAGGACTAGCGGTTCTCTTGGCCGGGGAGCTGTTTTTT.

This chain joins TRBV19 and TRBJ2-1, with D unresolved. This CDR3 comprises 16 residues. V was shortened by 1 base and J by 0 bases, with 10 bases between the two germline ends. The germline gives CDR1 LNHDA, CDR2 SQIVND (reference sequence). This CDR3 reads CASSIGVVRSYNEQFF. The CDR3 nucleotides are TGTGCCAGTAGTATAGGCGTCGTACGCTCCTACAATGAGCAGTTCTTC.

This clone was picked up one time. The rearrangement links TRBV6-1 to TRBJ2-7, with TRBD1 matching over 7 bases. CDR1 and CDR2 (germline): MNHNS, SASEGT. CDR3 size: 17 residues. The V segment lost 2 bases and the J segment 6 bases; nucleotides outside the gene matches: 16. CDR3 nucleotides: TGTGCCAGCAGTGAAAGGTTGAGACAGGGATCGGTCTGCGAGCAGTACTTC. Translating gives CASSERLRQGSVCEQYF.

This clone was seen more than once but under ten times. The chain has TRBV18 and TRBJ2-7; D gene ambiguous. The CDR3 length is 13 residues. V was clipped by 0 bases and J by 5 bases, with 8 bases between them. Per the germline V gene, CDR1 is KGHSH and CDR2 is LQKENI. Written as DNA, the CDR3 is TGTGCCAGCTCACCACCGAGTGTTAACGAGCAGTACTTC. This codes for CASSPPSVNEQYF.

This chain links TRBV10-3 with TRBJ2-7, with TRBD1 matching over 8 bases. The CDR3 has 13 amino acids. Germline values: CDR1 ENHRY, CDR2 SYGVKD. Losses at the gene ends were 3 bases for V and 4 bases for J; bases not matched to a gene: 2. CDR3 nucleotides: TGTGCCATCAGTGATCAGGGGGCTTACGAGCAGTACTTC. Amino acid sequence: CAISDQGAYEQYF.

This clone appeared a few times. This chain's CDR3 is CSVQLGSYNEQFF. The CDR3 DNA follows: TGCAGCGTTCAATTAGGCTCCTACAATGAGCAGTTCTTC. The chain links TRBV29-1 to TRBJ2-1; D is unclear. Per the germline V gene, CDR1 is SQVTM and CDR2 is ANQGSEA. V lost 5 bases and J lost 0, with 8 bases in between. The CDR3 loop spans 13 amino acids.

The CDR3 protein is CAVGRPRV. The DNA of the CDR3 is TGCGCCGTGGGGAGGCCGCGCGTC. V and J are TRBV23-1 and TRBJ2-7, with D perhaps TRBD2 (6 bases). TRBV23-1 falls under the ORF class, with uncertain function. CDR3 length: 8 residues.

The rearrangement joins TRBV19 to TRBJ2-3, with 10 bases aligning to TRBD1. Germline V lookup: CDR1 LNHDA, CDR2 SQIVND (reference sequence). Trimming removed 6 bases from V and 4 bases from J; junction bases left unmatched: 10. The CDR3 has 16 residues. The CDR3 region is CASSRAGGTGADTQYF. CDR3 bases: TGTGCCAGTAGCCGAGCCGGGGGGACAGGGGCAGATACGCAGTATTTT.

This chain connects TRBV2 to TRBJ2-1; tentatively, D is TRBD1 (6 bases). Germline V gives CDR1 SNHLY, CDR2 FYNNEI. This CDR3 contains 16 residues. V was shortened by 3 bases and J by 8 bases, with 20 bases between the two germline ends. DNA of the CDR3: TGTGCCAGCAGTGAGGGGGCTACCCGCCCGTTAGATGAGCAGTTCTTC. Amino acids: CASSEGATRPLDEQFF. The complete variable domain, with remaining parts taken from reference TRBV2 and TRBJ2-1, reads EPEVTQTPSHQVTQMGQEVILRCVPISNHLYFYWYRQILGQKVEFLVSFYNNEISEKSEIFDDQFSVERPDGSNFTLKIRSTKLEDSAMYFCASSEGATRPLDEQFFGPGTRLTVL.

The rearrangement joins TRBV5-8 to TRBJ1-1; D is undetermined. This CDR3 has 14 amino acids. Germline assignment: CDR1 SGHTS and CDR2 YDEGEE. V was pared by 1 base and J by 2 bases, with 9 bases between. The CDR3 region is CASSLRLRNTEAFF. For the CDR3, the DNA is TGTGCCAGCAGCTTGCGGTTAAGAAACACTGAAGCTTTCTTT.

The V call is TRBV5-1, the J call TRBJ2-3; either TRBD1 or TRBD2 may fit D (6 bases each). The CDR3 has 12 residues. CDR1 is SGHRS, CDR2 YFSETQ, per germline. The germline V and J ends were trimmed by 4 bases and 9 bases, with 12 bases remaining between them. CDR3 in amino acids: CASSAEGGTQYF. Written as DNA, the CDR3 is TGCGCCAGCAGCGCCGAAGGGGGGACGCAGTATTTT.

The CDR3 sequence: CASSLNAGANEKLFF. In nucleotides, the CDR3 is TGCGCCAGCAGCTTGAATGCAGGGGCTAATGAAAAACTGTTTTTT. The chain uses TRBV5-1 and TRBJ1-4; the D gene is possibly TRBD1 (6 bases). V dropped 1 base and J dropped 3 bases, with 10 bases sitting between them. CDR1 and CDR2 (germline): SGHRS, YFSETQ. The CDR3 is made up of 15 amino acids.

J is TRBJ1-1 and V is TRBV15; D gene unclear. The CDR3 sequence is 16 residues long. CDR1 and CDR2 from the germline V gene are LNHNV and YYDKDF (reference sequence). V shed 0 bases and J shed 1 base, with 12 bases lying between them. CDR3 sequence: CATSRDKAGRNTEAFF. CDR3 nucleotides: TGTGCCACCAGCAGAGATAAGGCAGGACGGAACACTGAAGCTTTCTTT.

V gene TRBV27 combines with J gene TRBJ2-7; 8 nucleotides agree with TRBD1. The CDR3 runs 13 residues. Per germline, CDR1 MNHEY and CDR2 SMNVEV (reference sequence). Trimming removed 6 bases from V and 6 bases from J; junction bases left unmatched: 7. Here the CDR3 reads CASRLSGGREQYF. The CDR3 region has the DNA TGTGCCAGCAGACTTTCAGGGGGCCGCGAGCAGTACTTC.

This chain joins TRBV19 and TRBJ1-3; D gene uncertain. Germline V CDR1 and CDR2: LNHDA, SQIVND (reference sequence). The CDR3 has 16 amino acids. The V gene lost 5 bases and the J gene lost 0 bases, with 14 bases spanning the gap. The DNA for the CDR3 is TGTGCCAGTAGTGATCCGGGCACCATCTCTGGAAACACCATATATTTT. The encoded protein is CASSDPGTISGNTIYF.

The genes are TRBV9 and TRBJ2-3; D ambiguous. The V end was cut by 0 bases, the J end by 3 bases, with 8 bases between. Germline CDR1 SGDLS, CDR2 YYNGEE. The CDR3 runs to 14 residues. The CDR3 bases are TGTGCCAGCAGCGTAGCTACCCAGACAGATACGCAGTATTTT. Protein sequence: CASSVATQTDTQYF.

This chain links TRBV12-3 or TRBV12-4 with TRBJ1-2; TRBD1 matches 9 bases. CDR3 size: 11 residues. With V trimmed by 6 bases and J by 7 bases, 0 bases remained unmatched. CDR3 coding DNA: TGTGCCAGCAGGGACAGGGGTGGCTACACCTTC. It specifies CASRDRGGYTF.

The chain couples TRBV27 to TRBJ2-1; TRBD1 matches at 9 bases. From germline, CDR1 is MNHEY and CDR2 SMNVEV (reference sequence). This CDR3 has 15 amino acids. Trimming cost V 3 bases and J 4 bases; bases outside gene matches: 4. The CDR3 DNA reads as TGTGCCAGCAGTTTGTGGGGACAGGGATACAATGAGCAGTTCTTC. It translates to CASSLWGQGYNEQFF.

The chain links TRBV5-1 to TRBJ2-7; D is ambiguous. The CDR3 contains 14 residues. Germline CDR1 SGHRS, CDR2 YFSETQ. The V end was cut by 2 bases, the J end by 3 bases, with 12 bases between. The CDR3 nucleotides read TGCGCCAGCAGCTTTAGTGGGGTGAACTACGAGCAGTACTTC. Protein sequence: CASSFSGVNYEQYF. The full variable domain, rest sourced from reference TRBV5-1 and TRBJ2-7, is KAGVTQTPRYLIKTRGQQVTLSCSPISGHRSVSWYQQTPGQGLQFLFEYFSETQRNKGNFPGRFSGRQFSNSRSEMNVSTLELGDSALYLCASSFSGVNYEQYFGPGTRLTVT.

This clone has a single count. V gene TRBV19 combines with J gene TRBJ1-1; maybe TRBD1 (5 bases). Germline V gene sequence: CDR1 LNHDA, CDR2 SQIVND (reference sequence). Trimming cost V 8 bases and J 1 base, with 11 bases left between them. This CDR3 region has 13 residues. The CDR3 loop reads CASSFDRNTEAFF. In DNA, the CDR3 is TGTGCCAGTTCCTTCGACAGGAACACTGAAGCTTTCTTT.